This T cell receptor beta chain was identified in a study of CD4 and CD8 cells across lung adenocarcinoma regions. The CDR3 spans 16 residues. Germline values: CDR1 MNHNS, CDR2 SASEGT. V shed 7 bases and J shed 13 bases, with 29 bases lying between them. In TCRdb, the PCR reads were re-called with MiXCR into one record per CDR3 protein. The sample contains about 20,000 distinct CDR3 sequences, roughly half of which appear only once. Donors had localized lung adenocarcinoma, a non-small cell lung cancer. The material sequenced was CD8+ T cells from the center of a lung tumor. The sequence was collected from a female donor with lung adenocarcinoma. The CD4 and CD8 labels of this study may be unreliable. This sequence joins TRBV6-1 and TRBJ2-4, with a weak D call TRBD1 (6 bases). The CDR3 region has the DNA TGTGCCAGCACTAAACGACGGGACACTTATGGGAATGAGCAGTACTTC. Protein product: CASTKRRDTYGNEQYF.